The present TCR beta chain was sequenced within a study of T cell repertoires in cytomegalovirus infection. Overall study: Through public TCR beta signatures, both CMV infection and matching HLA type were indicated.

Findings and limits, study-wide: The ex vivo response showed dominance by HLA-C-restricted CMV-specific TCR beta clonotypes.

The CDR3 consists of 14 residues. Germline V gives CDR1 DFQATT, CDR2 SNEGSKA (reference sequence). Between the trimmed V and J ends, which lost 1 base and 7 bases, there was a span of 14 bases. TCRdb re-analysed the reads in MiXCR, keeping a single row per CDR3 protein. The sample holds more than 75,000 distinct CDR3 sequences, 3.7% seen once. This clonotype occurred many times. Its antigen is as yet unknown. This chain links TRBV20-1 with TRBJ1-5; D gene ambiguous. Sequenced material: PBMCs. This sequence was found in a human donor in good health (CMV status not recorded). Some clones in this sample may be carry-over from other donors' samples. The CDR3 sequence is CSARGRGKSQPQHF. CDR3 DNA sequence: TGCAGTGCTAGAGGACGGGGAAAGTCCCAGCCCCAGCATTTT.